Detailed here is one T cell receptor beta chain. Its antigen is not identified. V shed 7 bases and J shed 7 bases, with 4 bases lying between them. The CDR3 is made up of 9 amino acids. Germline CDR1 reads SGHDN; CDR2 reads FVKESK. The data were taken from a study of T cell responses to AZD1222 COVID-19 vaccine. Generated by immunoSEQ multiplex PCR, the TCRdb table keeps only in-frame clones and is missing some. The top ten hold 1.3% to 1.5% of the sample, which has roughly 130,000 clones, 87% seen once. Findings of the study overall: After two AZD1222 doses, spike-specific TCR breadth and depth rose versus day 0.

The chain has TRBV14 and TRBJ1-2, with D unresolved. The sequenced sample was peripheral blood, obtained on day 0 of AZD1222 vaccination. The receptor's source is an adult in good health. For the CDR3, the DNA is TGTGCCAGCACCCTTGGCTACACCTTC. It yields the protein CASTLGYTF. The variable domain in full, completed from reference TRBV14 and TRBJ1-2, reads EAGVTQFPSHSVIEKGQTVTLRCDPISGHDNLYWYRRVMGKEIKFLLHFVKESKQDESGMPNNRFLAERTGGTYSTLKVQPAELEDSGVYFCASTLGYTFGSGTRLTVV.